This is a list of T cell receptor beta chains from one sample in a study of molecular identifiers for immune sequencing clone quantification. TCRdb redid the calling of the PCR reads with MiXCR, one entry per CDR3 protein. Here the sample spans around 470,000 distinct CDR3 sequences, about 20% being singletons. The material sequenced was naive CD8+ T cells from blood, with Jurkat cell RNA spiked in. These receptors came from a human donor in good health. Some libraries in this study had Jurkat cell RNA spiked in. The CDR3 runs from the conserved cysteine through the conserved F or W. A D gene is named only where the DNA matches it firmly. The listing skips clone size in some rows; elsewhere it reads once, few, many or a size class.

.	TRBJ2-3	.	TRBV7-9	CASILTASTDTQYF	TGTGCCAGCATCCTGACGGCGAGCACAGATACGCAGTATTTT
TRBD1	TRBJ1-1	few	TRBV4-3	CASSQEDRGAQRNTEAFF	TGCGCCAGCAGCCAAGAGGACAGGGGCGCACAGCGGAACACTGAAGCTTTCTTT
.	TRBJ1-2	many	TRBV5-4	CASSGDASANYGYTF	TGTGCCAGCAGCGGGGACGCATCAGCTAACTATGGCTACACCTTC
.	TRBJ1-5	many	TRBV25-1	CASSERQGPWQPQHF	TGTGCCAGCAGTGAGAGGCAGGGTCCGTGGCAGCCCCAGCATTTT
TRBD1	TRBJ2-3	many	TRBV5-1	CASSLGQGLATQYF	TGCGCCAGCAGCTTGGGACAGGGCTTGGCTACGCAGTATTTT
TRBD1	TRBJ2-7	.	TRBV10-3	CAISQGQTYEQYF	TGTGCCATCAGCCAGGGACAGACCTACGAGCAGTACTTC
.	TRBJ1-6	many	TRBV28	CASSLGLRANSPLHF	TGTGCCAGCAGTTTGGGCCTTCGGGCTAATTCACCCCTCCACTTT
.	TRBJ1-5	many	TRBV28	CASSLFREGINQPQHF	TGTGCCAGCAGTTTGTTCAGGGAGGGCATCAATCAGCCCCAGCATTTT
.	TRBJ2-1	many	TRBV29-1	CSVDPPGGRDDEQFF	TGCAGCGTTGATCCCCCGGGGGGCAGGGACGATGAGCAGTTCTTC
.	TRBJ2-5	many	TRBV4-1	CASSRVVSSETQYF	TGCGCCAGCAGCCGTGTAGTTAGTTCGGAGACCCAGTACTTC
TRBD2	TRBJ2-3	many	TRBV7-8	CASSLAGTSGGTDTQYF	TGTGCCAGCAGCTTAGCTGGGACTAGCGGGGGCACAGATACGCAGTATTTT
TRBD1	TRBJ2-7	.	TRBV7-2	CASSGMGQASWEQYF	TGTGCCAGCAGCGGGATGGGACAGGCCTCCTGGGAGCAGTACTTC
TRBD2	TRBJ2-7	.	TRBV27	CASSPVQAREQWEQYF	TGTGCCAGCAGTCCTGTCCAGGCGCGGGAGCAATGGGAGCAGTACTTC
.	TRBJ2-7	.	TRBV12-3/TRBV12-4	CASSFSFGDGQYF	TGTGCCAGCAGTTTTTCATTTGGTGACGGGCAGTACTTC
.	TRBJ2-1	.	TRBV27	CASSSTGPHEQFF	TGTGCCAGCAGTTCCACTGGTCCCCATGAGCAGTTCTTC
TRBD1	TRBJ2-5	.	TRBV12-3/TRBV12-4	CASSTGQAPMGETQYF	TGTGCCAGCAGTACAGGACAGGCGCCCATGGGAGAGACCCAGTACTTC
.	TRBJ2-3	few	TRBV11-2	CASSDDADTQYF	TGTGCCAGCAGCGATGACGCAGATACGCAGTATTTT
.	TRBJ1-1	once	TRBV30	CVWSAGVMNTEAFF	TGTGTCTGGAGTGCTGGAGTGATGAACACTGAAGCTTTCTTT
.	TRBJ2-7	few	TRBV7-9	CASSDGLRDTYEQYF	TGTGCCAGCAGCGACGGACTCAGGGATACCTACGAGCAGTACTTC
TRBD2	TRBJ2-1	.	TRBV11-2	CASSGYSGTSGGYPYNEQFF	TGTGCCAGCAGCGGGTACTCCGGGACTAGCGGGGGTTATCCCTACAATGAGCAGTTCTTC
TRBD1	TRBJ2-2	few	TRBV7-6	CASRRDRGSGELFF	TGTGCCAGCAGACGGGACAGGGGTTCCGGGGAGCTGTTTTTT
.	TRBJ2-2	.	TRBV19	CASSIIPGNTGELFF	TGTGCCAGTAGTATCATACCAGGGAACACCGGGGAGCTGTTTTTT
.	TRBJ2-5	few	TRBV20-1	CSASPLGAGARQQETQYF	TGCAGTGCTAGCCCCCTCGGGGCGGGGGCTAGACAACAAGAGACCCAGTACTTC
.	TRBJ2-1	few	TRBV10-3	CAISESSGSSYNEQFF	TGTGCCATCAGTGAGTCCTCAGGTTCCTCCTACAATGAGCAGTTCTTC
.	TRBJ2-7	.	TRBV27	CASSRDGPRGMSYEQYF	TGTGCCAGCAGTCGGGACGGGCCCAGGGGTATGTCCTACGAGCAGTACTTC
.	TRBJ2-4	few	TRBV13	CASSSGILSGNIQYF	TGTGCCAGCAGCTCCGGGATCCTGTCAGGGAACATTCAGTACTTC
TRBD1	TRBJ1-4	many	TRBV28	CASSLSSRQGPNEKLFF	TGTGCCAGCAGTTTAAGTTCGAGACAGGGCCCAAATGAAAAACTGTTTTTT
.	TRBJ2-7	.	TRBV7-9	CASSLVGAFYYEQYF	TGTGCCAGCAGCTTAGTGGGGGCCTTTTACTACGAGCAGTACTTC
TRBD2	TRBJ2-3	few	TRBV11-2	CASSNSGSGDTQYF	TGTGCCAGCAGTAACAGCGGGAGTGGTGATACGCAGTATTTT
.	TRBJ2-3	many	TRBV6-5	CASSYNTGSTDTQYF	TGTGCCAGCAGTTACAATACAGGGAGCACAGATACGCAGTATTTT
TRBD1	TRBJ2-1	.	TRBV19	CASSEPGQTPYNEQFF	TGTGCCAGTAGTGAGCCGGGACAGACCCCCTACAATGAGCAGTTCTTC
.	TRBJ2-5	many	TRBV2	CASSDQGSQETQYF	TGTGCCAGCAGTGATCAGGGCTCCCAAGAGACCCAGTACTTC
TRBD2	TRBJ2-7	.	TRBV25-1	CASSNGLATYEQYF	TGTGCCAGCAGCAACGGACTAGCGACCTACGAGCAGTACTTC
.	TRBJ2-7	.	TRBV2	CASSEVVGDYEQYF	TGTGCCAGCAGTGAAGTGGTGGGAGACTACGAACAGTACTTC
.	TRBJ2-7	many	TRBV27	CASSYRANYEQYF	TGTGCCAGCAGTTACCGGGCAAACTACGAGCAGTACTTC
TRBD2	TRBJ2-3	once	TRBV6-2/TRBV6-3	CASSLDETSGASTDTQYF	TGTGCCAGCAGTTTGGACGAGACTAGCGGGGCTAGCACAGATACGCAGTATTTT
.	TRBJ2-7	few	TRBV20-1	CSARSGSSYKQYF	TGCAGTGCTAGATCCGGCAGTTCCTACAAGCAGTACTTC
.	TRBJ2-7	few	TRBV19	CASRLAGASGEQYF	TGTGCCAGTAGGTTGGCCGGGGCTTCGGGGGAGCAGTACTTC
TRBD1	TRBJ1-4	.	TRBV28	CASSKRTTGGAGEKLFF	TGTGCCAGCAGTAAACGCACCACAGGGGGCGCAGGTGAAAAACTGTTTTTT
TRBD2	TRBJ2-3	many	TRBV24-1	CATSDPGLAADTQYF	TGTGCCACCAGTGATCCAGGACTAGCAGCCGATACGCAGTATTTT
TRBD1	TRBJ1-5	.	TRBV19	CASSPGDSSNQPQHF	TGTGCCAGTAGTCCTGGGGACAGCAGCAATCAGCCCCAGCATTTT
.	TRBJ1-4	many	TRBV13	CASSLGTTTNEKLFF	TGTGCCAGCAGCTTGGGGACAACAACTAATGAAAAACTGTTTTTT
.	TRBJ1-1	few	TRBV19	CASSLPPGMNTEAFF	TGTGCCAGTAGTCTCCCTCCAGGGATGAACACTGAAGCTTTCTTT
TRBD1	TRBJ2-7	many	TRBV4-1	CASSQDLGTDLYEQYF	TGCGCCAGCAGCCAAGATTTAGGGACAGACCTCTACGAGCAGTACTTC
TRBD2	TRBJ2-2	few	TRBV5-4	CASSSAGGANTGELFF	TGTGCCAGCAGCTCTGCGGGGGGAGCGAACACCGGGGAGCTGTTTTTT
TRBD2	TRBJ2-3	many	TRBV12-3/TRBV12-4	CASSPASGTYTDTQYF	TGTGCCAGCTCCCCGGCTAGCGGGACCTACACAGATACGCAGTATTTT
TRBD2	TRBJ2-1	.	TRBV6-5	CASTRLAGVGVDEQFF	TGTGCCAGCACCCGACTAGCGGGAGTGGGAGTCGATGAGCAGTTCTTC
.	TRBJ1-1	few	TRBV12-3/TRBV12-4	CASSLGGATNTEAFF	TGTGCCAGCAGTTTAGGGGGCGCGACGAACACTGAAGCTTTCTTT
.	TRBJ2-7	many	TRBV7-6	CASSLGAAREQYF	TGTGCCAGCAGCTTAGGGGCAGCGCGCGAGCAGTACTTC
TRBD1	TRBJ1-6	many	TRBV7-9	CASSPGQGSASPLHF	TGTGCCAGCAGCCCCGGACAGGGATCTGCTTCACCCCTCCACTTT
TRBD1	TRBJ2-4	many	TRBV12-3/TRBV12-4	CASTLTGESIIQYF	TGTGCCAGCACCCTCACAGGGGAGAGTATCATTCAGTACTTC
.	TRBJ1-5	.	TRBV7-2	CASSLIWGVSQPQHF	TGTGCCAGCAGCTTAATCTGGGGGGTATCTCAGCCCCAGCATTTT
.	TRBJ1-1	.	TRBV19	CASSMWGVTEAFF	TGTGCCAGTAGTATGTGGGGGGTCACTGAAGCTTTCTTT